This entry lists 25 T cell receptor beta chains sequenced from one sample in a study of blood T cells in healthy people across ages. Next came a second PCR, run for about 7 to 12 cycles, which used a sample-barcoded 5' primer along with a J-beta primer mix. One entry per CDR3 protein, called by TCRdb with MiXCR from the 5' RACE reads. The sample has 1,500,000 or so distinct CDR3 sequences; about 42% are singletons. Sample: blood. The source of these receptors is a woman under 30 in good health.

The J gene is TRBJ1-1, the V gene TRBV9, with a weak D call TRBD1 (6 bases). With 3 bases removed from V and 1 base from J, the gap between germline ends came to 13 bases. CDR1 and CDR2 (germline): SGDLS, YYNGEE. The CDR3 is 15 amino acids. The CDR3 loop is CASSAQGSENTEAFF. CDR3 nucleotides: TGTGCCAGCAGCGCCCAGGGGTCTGAGAACACTGAAGCTTTCTTT.

This clonotype occurred many times. The rearrangement uses TRBV4-1 and TRBJ2-5; D remains unclear. CDR1 and CDR2 (germline): MGHRA, YSYEKL. Trimming took 1 base from V and 5 from J, leaving 5 bases between them. This CDR3 has 12 amino acids. The CDR3 here is CASSQVRETQYF. The CDR3 region has the DNA TGCGCCAGCAGCCAAGTGAGGGAGACCCAGTACTTC.

In its sample, this clonotype was seen a few times. The J gene is TRBJ2-5, the V gene TRBV3-1; 14 nucleotides align to TRBD2. There are 18 residues in the CDR3. J was trimmed by 5 bases and V by 4 bases; bases with no gene match: 12. Germline assignment: CDR1 LGHDT and CDR2 YNNKEL (reference sequence). CDR3 sequence (DNA): TGTGCCAGCAGCCGACGACTAGCGGGGGGGCCTTCCAGGGAGACCCAGTACTTC. As protein: CASSRRLAGGPSRETQYF.

In this sample, this clonotype turned up a few times. One junction end does not reproduce the germline sequence, and a read error may be involved. V usage is TRBV2 and J usage is TRBJ2-7; D gene unclear. The CDR3 spans 14 residues. Germline lookup yields CDR1 SNHLY and CDR2 FYNNEI. The CDR3 nucleotides read TGTGCCAGTAGTGAAGCGACGCCCTCCTACGAGCAGTACTTC. Translation: CASSEATPSYEQYF.

This chain links TRBV7-8 with TRBJ2-3, with D unresolved. With 0 bases removed from V and 2 bases from J, the gap between germline ends came to 9 bases. Germline CDR1 SGHVS, CDR2 FQNEAQ. This CDR3 has 15 amino acids. The CDR3 coding sequence is TGTGCCAGCAGCTTAGCTGGCCCGAACACAGATACGCAGTATTTT. The encoded protein is CASSLAGPNTDTQYF.

The rearrangement links TRBV4-2 to TRBJ1-2; 12 nucleotides line up with TRBD1. The germline gives CDR1 LGHNA, CDR2 YNFKEQ. The CDR3 sequence is 17 residues long. V was pared by 0 bases and J by 1 base, with 3 bases of the junction left unmatched. DNA of the CDR3: TGTGCCAGCAGCCAAGAGGGGGACAGGGGGCGTAACTATGGCTACACCTTC. Amino acid sequence: CASSQEGDRGRNYGYTF.

This clonotype was seen many times. V usage is TRBV27 and J usage is TRBJ2-7; 7 positions match TRBD1. The CDR3 is made up of 12 amino acids. The J segment lost 6 bases and the V segment lost 5 bases, leaving 4 bases of the junction unmatched. CDR1 MNHEY and CDR2 SMNVEV come from the germline V gene (reference sequence). CDR3 coding DNA: TGTGCCAGCAGTCCGCGGACAGGCGAGCAGTACTTC. It is translated as CASSPRTGEQYF.

The J gene is TRBJ2-1, the V gene TRBV24-1; D is perhaps TRBD2 (6 bases). V lost 4 bases and J 4 bases, leaving 10 bases between the germline ends. The CDR3 spans 14 residues. Germline V gene lookup returns CDR1 KGHDR and CDR2 SFDVKD. The DNA of the CDR3 is TGTGCCACCAGTGAGCGGGGAAATTACAATGAGCAGTTCTTC. Its protein is CATSERGNYNEQFF.

The V and J genes are TRBV28 and TRBJ1-5, with D possibly matching TRBD1 (6 bases). The germline V and J ends were trimmed by 3 bases and 9 bases, with 15 bases remaining between them. The length of the CDR3 is 14 residues. In germline, CDR1 is MDHEN, CDR2 SYDVKM. CDR3 in DNA: TGTGCCAGCAGTTTGGACAGAGGCTGGTTGCCCCAGCATTTT. Translation: CASSLDRGWLPQHF.

This sequence joins TRBV7-2 and TRBJ2-4; 8 bases match TRBD1. The germline gives CDR1 SGHTA, CDR2 FQGNSA. V shed 5 bases and J 13 bases; nucleotides not matched to a gene: 19. The CDR3 runs to 16 residues. CDR3 in DNA: TGTGCCAGCAGCATCATAGGGACAGGCTCCTACAATGAGCAGTACTTC. It specifies CASSIIGTGSYNEQYF.

This clonotype was detected a few times. This chain uses TRBV12-3 or TRBV12-4 with TRBJ2-1; D is unclear. The CDR3 totals 14 residues. Trimming took 5 bases from V and 7 from J, leaving 15 bases between them. The CDR3 here is CASSVGGLPNEQFF. CDR3 nucleotide sequence: TGTGCCAGCAGTGTAGGTGGTCTACCAAATGAGCAGTTCTTC.

This chain joins TRBV14 and TRBJ2-3, with 12 bases matching TRBD2. J was trimmed by 2 bases and V by 3 bases; bases with no gene match: 9. Germline V gives CDR1 SGHDN, CDR2 FVKESK. The CDR3 contains 18 residues. The CDR3 region has the DNA TGTGCCAGCAGCCACCTCACTAGCGGGGGGCATTACACAGATACGCAGTATTTT. Residues: CASSHLTSGGHYTDTQYF.

This chain connects TRBV5-1 to TRBJ2-4; 8 bases align to TRBD1. Losses at the gene ends were 0 bases for V and 3 bases for J; bases not matched to a gene: 8. Germline V gene sequence: CDR1 SGHRS, CDR2 YFSETQ. CDR3 length: 17 amino acids. CDR3 nucleotide sequence: TGCGCCAGCAGCTTGGTATCAGGGGGCACGGTCAAAAACATTCAGTACTTC. This codes for CASSLVSGGTVKNIQYF. The variable domain in full, completed from reference TRBV5-1 and TRBJ2-4, reads KAGVTQTPRYLIKTRGQQVTLSCSPISGHRSVSWYQQTPGQGLQFLFEYFSETQRNKGNFPGRFSGRQFSNSRSEMNVSTLELGDSALYLCASSLVSGGTVKNIQYFGAGTRLSVL.

The chain couples TRBV6-9 to TRBJ1-4; D perhaps matches TRBD1 (6 bases). Per the germline V gene, CDR1 is MNHGY and CDR2 is SVAAGI. Trimming took 11 bases from V and 6 from J, leaving 13 bases between them. The CDR3 contains 12 residues. The CDR3 sequence is CAGGLPDEKLFF. The CDR3 coding sequence is TGTGCCGGGGGCCTACCGGATGAAAAACTGTTTTTT.

The gene calls are TRBV11-2 and TRBJ2-6; TRBD1 agrees at 7 bases. This CDR3 contains 16 residues. Germline CDR1 reads SGHAT; CDR2 reads FQNNGV. Unmatched junction bases numbered 4, after V lost 5 bases and J lost 0 bases. For the CDR3, the DNA is TGTGCCAGCAGCCCGACAGGGTACTCTGGGGCCAACGTCCTGACTTTC. This gives the protein CASSPTGYSGANVLTF.

The chain links TRBV9 to TRBJ1-2, with no clear D. Germline loops: CDR1 SGDLS, CDR2 YYNGEE. The CDR3 loop spans 13 amino acids. V was cut by 3 bases and J by 8 bases, with 14 bases left in between. In nucleotides, the CDR3 is TGTGCCAGCAGCGCCGCCGCCGGCTTGGGCTACACCTTC. Residues: CASSAAAGLGYTF.

This rearrangement joins TRBV20-1 to TRBJ1-1; 7 bases match TRBD1. The CDR3 has 16 amino acids. The V and J ends lost 0 bases and 2 bases, in that order; junction bases with no gene match: 9. Per germline, CDR1 DFQATT and CDR2 SNEGSKA (reference sequence). The CDR3 region has the DNA TGCAGTGCTAGAGATCTTACCCGACAGGGAAACACTGAAGCTTTCTTT. This sequence encodes CSARDLTRQGNTEAFF.

This clonotype has at least ten counts. The genes are TRBV7-2 and TRBJ2-3, with a tentative D call TRBD2 (6 bases). V shed 1 base and J shed 6 bases, with 17 bases lying between them. The CDR3 runs 16 residues. Germline V gene sequence: CDR1 SGHTA, CDR2 FQGNSA. CDR3 nucleotides: TGTGCCAGCAGCTTAGAAGGTTTATTAGCGGCGGATACGCAGTATTTT. Encoded protein: CASSLEGLLAADTQYF. The full variable domain, completed using reference TRBV7-2 and TRBJ2-3, is GAGVSQSPSNKVTEKGKDVELRCDPISGHTALYWYRQSLGQGLEFLIYFQGNSAPDKSGLPSDRFSAERTGGSVSTLTIQRTQQEDSAVYLCASSLEGLLAADTQYFGPGTRLTVL.

The chain carries TRBV2 and TRBJ1-5, with D possibly matching TRBD1 (6 bases). The CDR3 sequence is 14 residues long. Trimming took 0 bases from V and 10 from J, leaving 13 bases between them. Germline V lookup: CDR1 SNHLY, CDR2 FYNNEI. CDR3 sequence: CASSEALGGRPQHF. The CDR3 nucleotides read TGTGCCAGCAGTGAAGCGCTGGGGGGGCGACCCCAGCATTTT.

There are a few counts of this clonotype. The rearrangement uses TRBV20-1 and TRBJ2-1; D remains ambiguous. Germline V gene lookup returns CDR1 DFQATT and CDR2 SNEGSKA (reference sequence). Deletions cut 6 bases from V and 0 bases from J, with 18 bases between. This CDR3 comprises 16 residues. This chain's CDR3 is CSAARLWVHSYNEQFF. The DNA for the CDR3 is TGCAGTGCAGCCCGTTTGTGGGTCCACTCCTACAATGAGCAGTTCTTC.

The rearrangement links TRBV7-9 to TRBJ2-3, with 7 positions matching TRBD2. Germline V gene data show CDR1 as SEHNR and CDR2 as FQNEAQ (reference sequence). CDR3 length equals 14 residues. V shed 7 bases and J 6 bases; nucleotides not matched to a gene: 10. The CDR3 coding sequence is TGTGCCAGCACCTACGGGCTAGCGGCGGATACGCAGTATTTT. It translates to CASTYGLAADTQYF.

The rearrangement joins TRBV28 to TRBJ2-7, with 7 bases matching TRBD1. CDR1 is MDHEN, CDR2 SYDVKM, per germline. The CDR3 has 12 residues. V lost 8 bases to trimming and J lost 2 bases; unmatched junction nucleotides: 3. The chain's CDR3 is CASGGQPYEQYF. The CDR3 nucleotides read TGTGCCAGCGGGGGACAGCCCTACGAGCAGTACTTC.

Worth noting for this clonotype: Mismatch with germline at one junction end may stem from a read error. The chain carries TRBV27 and TRBJ2-7, with a tentative D call TRBD2 (6 bases). CDR1 and CDR2 from the germline V gene are MNHEY and SMNVEV (reference sequence). The CDR3 is made up of 15 amino acids. Here the CDR3 DNA reads TGTACCAGCAGTTTAACGGCTAGCGAGTCCTACGAGCAGTACTTC. This translates into CTSSLTASESYEQYF.

In its sample, this clonotype was seen a few times. The V and J genes are TRBV11-3 and TRBJ1-5; no definite D call. CDR1 is SGHNT, CDR2 YENEEA, per germline. Trimming removed 1 base from V and 2 bases from J, with 21 bases in between. The length of the CDR3 is 19 residues. CDR3 in amino acids: CASSLGSMSGREGNQPQHF. Here the CDR3 DNA reads TGTGCCAGCAGCTTAGGGTCTATGTCGGGCCGTGAAGGCAATCAGCCCCAGCATTTT.

In its sample, this clonotype was seen a few times. The rearrangement joins TRBV27 to TRBJ1-1; D ambiguous. Trimming cost V 0 bases and J 10 bases, with 12 bases left between them. Germline V gene lookup returns CDR1 MNHEY and CDR2 SMNVEV (reference sequence). The CDR3 has 13 amino acids. In DNA form, the CDR3 reads TGTGCCAGCAGTTTATCGCTCGGGCGTGTAGCTTTCTTT. Translation gives CASSLSLGRVAFF.